Shown below are 7 T cell receptor beta chains from a single sample sequenced in a study of blood T cell repertoires in COVID-19. The repertoire was sequenced with immunoSEQ multiplex PCR; TCRdb's copy has only in-frame clones and lacks some. Of about 100,000 clones in the sample, 60% to 80% were seen once. Source material: peripheral blood. Every receptor here comes from a man aged 60 to 69 with active or convalescent COVID-19.

This sequence joins TRBV12-3 or TRBV12-4 and TRBJ2-5; 8 bases line up with TRBD2. The CDR3 is 13 amino acids. Trimming at V came to 6 bases and at J to 5 bases, leaving 5 bases not matched to a gene. The CDR3 loop is CASSPGLEETQYF. The CDR3, as DNA: TGTGCCAGCAGCCCGGGACTAGAGGAGACCCAGTACTTC.

The rearrangement joins TRBV6-1 to TRBJ2-1, with TRBD2 matching over 14 bases. J gave up 8 bases and V 2 bases, and 8 bases lay outside the gene matches. The CDR3 is made up of 17 amino acids. Germline V gene data show CDR1 as MNHNS and CDR2 as SASEGT. This chain's CDR3 is CASSELGLAGGMYEQFF. CDR3 bases: TGTGCCAGCAGTGAATTAGGACTAGCGGGAGGTATGTATGAGCAGTTCTTC.

J is TRBJ1-2 and V is TRBV27; 8 bases align to TRBD1. Looked up from germline, CDR1 is MNHEY and CDR2 is SMNVEV (reference sequence). V lost 6 bases and J lost 7; bases outside the gene matches: 10. The CDR3 length is 14 residues. Here the CDR3 DNA reads TGTGCCAGCAGCCAGTCCCGGGACAGGTCTGGCTACACCTTC. Translated, it gives CASSQSRDRSGYTF.

The CDR3 sequence: CASSKRTGEGTDTQYF. CDR3 sequence (DNA): TGTGCCAGTAGTAAACGGACAGGGGAAGGCACAGATACGCAGTATTTT. V and J are TRBV19 and TRBJ2-3; 9 bases map to TRBD1. The CDR3 extends over 16 amino acids. J gave up 1 base and V 4 bases, and 6 bases lay outside the gene matches. CDR1 is LNHDA and CDR2 is SQIVND in the germline V gene (reference sequence).

This clone occurred once. The chain links TRBV7-6 to TRBJ1-1; TRBD1 might be the D (5 bases). CDR1 is SGHVS and CDR2 is FNYEAQ in the germline V gene. This CDR3 contains 15 residues. Trimming shortened V by 1 base and J by 1 base, and 10 bases separated the two germline ends. The CDR3 DNA reads TGTGCCAGCAGCTTAGATCGCAGGGAGAACACTGAAGCTTTCTTT. This gives the protein CASSLDRRENTEAFF. Looking up the rest from reference TRBV7-6 and TRBJ1-1 gives the full variable domain: GAGVSQSPRYKVTKRGQDVALRCDPISGHVSLYWYRQALGQGPEFLTYFNYEAQQDKSGLPNDRFSAERPEGSISTLTIQRTEQRDSAMYRCASSLDRRENTEAFFGQGTRLTVV.

The gene calls are TRBV20-1 and TRBJ1-2, with a possible D match to TRBD1 (6 bases). The CDR3 runs to 13 residues. Trimming removed 3 bases at V and 1 base at J, with 9 bases between. Germline V gene data show CDR1 as DFQATT and CDR2 as SNEGSKA (reference sequence). The DNA of the CDR3 is TGCAGTGCTAGTGGACAGTTTAACTATGGCTACACCTTC. This sequence encodes CSASGQFNYGYTF.

A remark on this clone: The junction departs from the called germline gene at one end, perhaps through a read error. The chain links TRBV28 to TRBJ1-2; D is uncertain. This CDR3 has 11 amino acids. The germline CDR1 and CDR2 sequences are MDHEN and SYDVKM. The CDR3 coding sequence is TGTGCCAGCAGCTCCCCTCAAGGCAGGCACTTC. This codes for CASSSPQGRHF.